These T cell receptor beta chains were read from a single sample in a study of blood T cell repertoires in COVID-19. Repertoires were generated with immunoSEQ multiplex PCR, while TCRdb's copy carries only in-frame clones and drops some. The sample includes some 110,000 clones, roughly 89% of them seen just once. Sequencing was performed on PBMCs or T cells enriched from blood (not recorded which). These receptors originate from a woman in her twenties or thirties who had recovered from COVID-19. Each CDR3 is given with its conserved first and last residue. A D gene is named only where the DNA matches it firmly. The listing skips clone size in some rows; elsewhere it reads once, few, many or a size class.

V: TRBV24-1
size: NA
D: TRBD1
J: TRBJ1-1
DNA: TGTGCCACCAGAGGGACAGGGGGTACTGAAGCTTTCTTT
CDR3: CATRGTGGTEAFF

V: TRBV18
size: NA
D: NA
J: TRBJ1-3
DNA: TGTGCCAGCTCACCAACTGGAGTCGACTCTGGAAACACCATATATTTT
CDR3: CASSPTGVDSGNTIYF

V: TRBV5-1
size: few
D: NA
J: TRBJ2-2
DNA: TGCGCCAGCAGCCGCAGGGTTGACGGCGGGGAGCTGTTTTTT
CDR3: CASSRRVDGGELFF

V: TRBV18
size: NA
D: TRBD2
J: TRBJ2-3
DNA: TGTGCCAGCTCACCGATCGGGGGAGGGCAAGCAGATACGCAGTATTTT
CDR3: CASSPIGGGQADTQYF

V: TRBV2
size: few
D: TRBD2
J: TRBJ2-2
DNA: TGTGCCAGCAGGAGAAGCCCTACTAGCGGTGAGGGGGCCGGGGAGCTGTTTTTT
CDR3: CASRRSPTSGEGAGELFF

V: TRBV19
size: NA
D: TRBD1
J: TRBJ1-2
DNA: TGTGCCAGTAGTCGGGACAGGGGATCAGCAGGCTATGGCTACACCTTC
CDR3: CASSRDRGSAGYGYTF

V: TRBV28
size: NA
D: NA
J: TRBJ1-2
DNA: TGTGCCAGCAGTTTATCCTCGGGGTGGCTGGGGGGCTACACCTTC
CDR3: CASSLSSGWLGGYTF

V: TRBV29-1
size: NA
D: NA
J: TRBJ2-6
DNA: TGCAGCGTTGAGTCTGCTGGGGCCAACGTCCTGACTTTC
CDR3: CSVESAGANVLTF

V: TRBV11-3
size: NA
D: NA
J: TRBJ1-3
DNA: TGTGCCAGCAGCTTTCGCAGGGGTGACACCATATATTTT
CDR3: CASSFRRGDTIYF

V: TRBV28
size: once
D: NA
J: TRBJ1-1
DNA: TGTGCCAGCAGTTCCGTACCGGGGAACACTGAAGCTTTCTTT
CDR3: CASSSVPGNTEAFF

V: TRBV5-1
size: NA
D: NA
J: TRBJ2-3
DNA: TGCGCCAGCAGGGATAGCCTTAGCACAGATACGCAGTATTTT
CDR3: CASRDSLSTDTQYF

V: TRBV28
size: NA
D: TRBD1
J: TRBJ1-2
DNA: TGTGCCAGCCGGACAGGGGCCCTTGGCTACACCTTC
CDR3: CASRTGALGYTF

V: TRBV7-9
size: NA
D: NA
J: TRBJ1-5
DNA: TGTGCCAGCAGCTCCGTTCAGGGTTCCAATCAGCCCCAGCATTTT
CDR3: CASSSVQGSNQPQHF

V: TRBV6-4
size: NA
D: TRBD2
J: TRBJ2-1
DNA: TGTGCCAGCAGACCACTAGCGGGAGTAGGAAATGAGCAGTTCTTC
CDR3: CASRPLAGVGNEQFF

V: TRBV7-9
size: NA
D: NA
J: TRBJ2-3
DNA: TGTGCCAGCAGCTTAGGAGGCACAGGGATGAGGACAGATACGCAGTATTTT
CDR3: CASSLGGTGMRTDTQYF

V: TRBV11-3
size: NA
D: TRBD1
J: TRBJ2-2
DNA: TGTGCCAGCAGCTGGGGACAGGGGACCACCGGGGAGCTGTTTTTT
CDR3: CASSWGQGTTGELFF

V: TRBV4-1
size: NA
D: NA
J: TRBJ1-2
DNA: TGCGCCAGCAGCCACCAACAGGGAGAAGTAGTGAGTGGCTACACCTTC
CDR3: CASSHQQGEVVSGYTF

V: TRBV18
size: NA
D: NA
J: TRBJ1-3
DNA: TGTGCCAGCTCACCACAAAAGATAACGGCTGGAAACACCATATATTTT
CDR3: CASSPQKITAGNTIYF

V: TRBV25-1
size: NA
D: TRBD1
J: TRBJ2-3
DNA: TGTGCCAGCAGTGAGGGGACAGGACTTAGCACAGATACGCAGTATTTT
CDR3: CASSEGTGLSTDTQYF

V: TRBV2
size: NA
D: TRBD1
J: TRBJ1-2
DNA: TGTGCCAGCAGTGAAGCCGGGGACAGGGGTGGCTACACCTTC
CDR3: CASSEAGDRGGYTF

V: TRBV5-5
size: NA
D: NA
J: TRBJ1-6
DNA: TGTGCCAGCAGCGGCGGGAGGCGAGCTCCTAATTCACCCCTCCACTTT
CDR3: CASSGGRRAPNSPLHF

V: TRBV5-1
size: NA
D: TRBD1
J: TRBJ1-1
DNA: TGCGCCAGCAGCCCGTGGACAGGGCTGAACACTGAAGCTTTCTTT
CDR3: CASSPWTGLNTEAFF

V: TRBV5-1
size: NA
D: TRBD1
J: TRBJ2-5
DNA: TGCGCCAGCAGCCCACGACAGGGCAACCAAGAGACCCAGTACTTC
CDR3: CASSPRQGNQETQYF

V: TRBV3-1/TRBV3-2
size: NA
D: NA
J: TRBJ2-2
DNA: TGTGCCAGCAGTCAAACCGTGACCTACAGGGAGACCGGGGAGCTGTTTTTT
CDR3: CASSQTVTYRETGELFF

V: TRBV7-3
size: NA
D: NA
J: TRBJ2-1
DNA: TGTGCCAGCAGCTTTCCGGGAGAAGGTAATGAGCAGTTCTTC
CDR3: CASSFPGEGNEQFF

V: TRBV27
size: few
D: TRBD2
J: TRBJ2-3
DNA: TGTGCCAGCAGTCCCCTAGCGGGCCAAACAGATACGCAGTATTTT
CDR3: CASSPLAGQTDTQYF

V: TRBV24-1
size: once
D: TRBD1
J: TRBJ2-7
DNA: TGTGCCACCAGTGATCGGACAGGCGGAAAGGGCGAGCAGTACTTC
CDR3: CATSDRTGGKGEQYF

V: TRBV19
size: NA
D: NA
J: TRBJ1-1
DNA: TGTGCCAGTAGAAGAGGTCGGGGCAGGGCAGAAAAGAGGGGGACTGAAGCTTTCTTT
CDR3: CASRRGRGRAEKRGTEAFF

V: TRBV4-3
size: NA
D: TRBD1
J: TRBJ1-1
DNA: TGCGCCAGCAGCCACACAGGGGTGGCTGAAGCTTTCTTT
CDR3: CASSHTGVAEAFF